This is a list of T cell receptor beta chains from one sample in a study of T cell responses to AZD1222 COVID-19 vaccine. Sequenced by immunoSEQ multiplex PCR; TCRdb stores in-frame clones only, minus some. The data hold approximately 100,000 clones, with around 94% observed a single time. Source: peripheral blood, taken on day 0 of AZD1222 vaccination. These receptors originate from an adult in good health. Both conserved end residues are part of each CDR3. The D gene is left open where the match is weak. For some rows the clone size is stated as once, few or many, or as a class when expanded; others skip it.

D,V,size,J,DNA,CDR3
NA,TRBV7-9,NA,TRBJ1-1,TGTGCCAGCAGCCCCCAGACTGAAGCTTTCTTT,CASSPQTEAFF
NA,TRBV28,once,TRBJ2-1,TGTGCCAGCAGTCCCATGGGGATTCTGGATTATGGCGATGAGCAGTTCTTC,CASSPMGILDYGDEQFF
NA,TRBV9,NA,TRBJ1-2,TGTGCCAGCATGGGTCCGGGAGGCTACACCTTC,CASMGPGGYTF
TRBD2,TRBV14,NA,TRBJ2-3,TGTGCCAGCAGCCAAGATTACGGGACTACCTTTGTTTCTAGCACAGATACGCAGTATTTT,CASSQDYGTTFVSSTDTQYF
NA,TRBV18,once,TRBJ1-1,TGTGCCAGCTCACCTGTAGGGGTAGGCACTGAAGCTTTCTTT,CASSPVGVGTEAFF
TRBD1,TRBV28,NA,TRBJ1-6,TGTGCCAGCAGCCGGGACAGGGTTTATTCACCCCTCCACTTT,CASSRDRVYSPLHF
NA,TRBV15,NA,TRBJ1-1,TGTGCCACCAGCGACACCATGAACACTGAAGCTTTCTTT,CATSDTMNTEAFF
NA,TRBV7-8,NA,TRBJ2-7,TGTGCCAGCAGCAGGGGTTTCTACGAGCAGTACTTC,CASSRGFYEQYF
NA,TRBV6-5,NA,TRBJ1-5,TGTGCCAGCAGTTGGAGGGGCGGTGAGCCCCAGCATTTT,CASSWRGGEPQHF
NA,TRBV7-9,NA,TRBJ1-3,TGTGCCAGCAGCCCACGGGACGCCGAGGGAAACACCATATATTTT,CASSPRDAEGNTIYF
TRBD1,TRBV19,NA,TRBJ1-5,TGTGCCAGTAGTACTACCGGGACAGGGGGCTTTAGCAATCAGCCCCAGCATTTT,CASSTTGTGGFSNQPQHF
NA,TRBV28,NA,TRBJ2-6,TGTGCCAGCAGTTTATGGGGGGGTGCTGGGGCCAACGTCCTGACTTTC,CASSLWGGAGANVLTF
NA,TRBV7-9,NA,TRBJ2-1,TGTGCCAGCAGCCCGGGGACGGACAGGCAGTTCTTC,CASSPGTDRQFF
NA,TRBV4-3,medium-sized,TRBJ2-6,TGCGCCAGCAGCCAAGGGAGGAGTTCCTCTGGGGCCAACGTCCTGACTTTC,CASSQGRSSSGANVLTF
NA,TRBV5-1,NA,TRBJ2-7,TGCGCCAGCAGCCCGGTCCCTGTTACCAATCCGTCCTACGAGCAGTACTTC,CASSPVPVTNPSYEQYF
TRBD1,TRBV16,NA,TRBJ1-4,TGTGCCAGCAGCCAACGCTACGACAGGGCCCAAAGGACGCCAACTAATGAAAAACTGTTTTTT,CASSQRYDRAQRTPTNEKLFF
NA,TRBV5-1,once,TRBJ2-1,TGCGCCAGCAGCTTGGACAGGGCTGAGCAGTTCTTC,CASSLDRAEQFF
TRBD1,TRBV7-2,once,TRBJ1-5,TGTGCCAGCAGCCCGGACAGGGTAAATCAGCCCCAGCATTTT,CASSPDRVNQPQHF
NA,TRBV21-1,NA,TRBJ2-7,TGTGCCAGCAGCAAAGGACAGGGGGTGTACGAGCAGTACTTC,CASSKGQGVYEQYF
NA,TRBV7-8,NA,TRBJ1-5,TGTGCCAGCAGCTTAGCCGGACAGTTCGGACAGCCCCAGCATTTT,CASSLAGQFGQPQHF
NA,TRBV19,NA,TRBJ1-2,TGTGCCAGTAGTATGCTGACAGTTTATGGCTACACCTTC,CASSMLTVYGYTF
NA,TRBV19,NA,TRBJ1-2,TGTGCCAGTAGTATCGGTAAATTTGGCGGCTACACCTTC,CASSIGKFGGYTF
NA,TRBV3-1/TRBV3-2,NA,TRBJ2-7,TGTGCCAGCAGCCAAGGTGACGAGCAGTACTTC,CASSQGDEQYF
NA,TRBV19,once,TRBJ1-5,TGTGCCAGTAGCTTTATGTCAGGGGAGAATCAGCCCCAGCATTTT,CASSFMSGENQPQHF
NA,TRBV3-1/TRBV3-2,few,TRBJ1-2,TGTGCCAGCAGCCAAGTTCTATCCTATGGCTACACCTTC,CASSQVLSYGYTF
TRBD1,TRBV3-1/TRBV3-2,NA,TRBJ1-2,TGTGCCAGCGGCGGCAGGGGGTATGGCTACACCTTC,CASGGRGYGYTF
TRBD1,TRBV2,NA,TRBJ1-2,TGTGCCAGTAATCGACAGGGTGAAGCTAACTATGGCTACACCTTC,CASNRQGEANYGYTF
TRBD2,TRBV7-6,NA,TRBJ2-1,TGTGCCAGCAGCTTAGGCCCCATTAGCGGGAGGGCCGGACTTTCCTACAATGAGCAGTTCTTC,CASSLGPISGRAGLSYNEQFF
TRBD1,TRBV7-6,NA,TRBJ1-2,TGTGCCAGCAGCTTAAAGCCATTCGGGCGACAGGGGGGTATCAATGGCTACACCTTC,CASSLKPFGRQGGINGYTF
TRBD1,TRBV7-9,NA,TRBJ2-2,TGTGCCAGCAGCCAGGACAGGGCATCCGGGGAGCTGTTTTTT,CASSQDRASGELFF
NA,TRBV9,NA,TRBJ1-2,TGTGCCAGCAGGGAGTACTGGGGTGGCTACACCTTC,CASREYWGGYTF
TRBD1,TRBV16,NA,TRBJ2-7,TGTGCCAGCAGTTTTAACAGGGGGTACGAGCAGTACTTC,CASSFNRGYEQYF
NA,TRBV5-1,NA,TRBJ2-1,TGCGCCAGCAGCTTGGACTCCTCGGATGAGCAGTTCTTC,CASSLDSSDEQFF
NA,TRBV19,NA,TRBJ2-1,TGTGCCAGTAGTATAGATCTCTATTCGATAAACAATGAGCAGTTCTTC,CASSIDLYSINNEQFF
NA,TRBV4-1,NA,TRBJ1-2,TGCGCCAGCAGCCAAGATAATTCGGGGTCTCCCTATGGCTACACCTTC,CASSQDNSGSPYGYTF
NA,TRBV20-1,NA,TRBJ1-2,TGCAGTGCTAGTTTTGGAGGAATGAACTATGGCTACACCTTC,CSASFGGMNYGYTF
TRBD1,TRBV28,once,TRBJ1-5,TGTGCCAGCAGCTTCTTCCTCGGACAGGGCGGGCAGCCCCAGCATTTT,CASSFFLGQGGQPQHF
NA,TRBV30,NA,TRBJ1-3,TGTGCCTGGAGTACCCCCACTAGGGCTGGAAACACCATATATTTT,CAWSTPTRAGNTIYF
TRBD2,TRBV7-9,NA,TRBJ2-1,TGTGCCAGCCGAACTAGCGAGTATTACAATGAGCAGTTCTTC,CASRTSEYYNEQFF
TRBD2,TRBV5-6,NA,TRBJ2-1,TGTGCCAGCAGCTTGGCAGCGAGCGGGGATCCATCCAATGAGCAGTTCTTC,CASSLAASGDPSNEQFF
TRBD2,TRBV2,NA,TRBJ2-2,TGTGCCAGCAGCGGGACTAGCGGGAGAAGGGCCGGGGAGCTGTTTTTT,CASSGTSGRRAGELFF
NA,TRBV3-1/TRBV3-2,NA,TRBJ1-2,TGTGCCAGCAGCCAAACCGACAGTAACTATGGCTACACCTTC,CASSQTDSNYGYTF
TRBD1,TRBV5-1,NA,TRBJ1-1,TGCGCCAGCAGCATTTTCCCGGGACAGGGAGCGAACACTGAAGCTTTCTTT,CASSIFPGQGANTEAFF
TRBD2,TRBV11-2,NA,TRBJ2-5,TGTGCCAGCAGCTTAGTAGCTAGCGGGGACCAAGAGACCCAGTACTTC,CASSLVASGDQETQYF
NA,TRBV6-2/TRBV6-3,NA,TRBJ1-1,TGTGCCAGCAGCGAGGGGTACACTGAAGCTTTCTTT,CASSEGYTEAFF
TRBD1,TRBV9,NA,TRBJ2-5,TGTGCCAGCAGCCCACACCCGGCGGGACAGGCGGGGGAGACCCAGTACTTC,CASSPHPAGQAGETQYF
NA,TRBV5-1,few,TRBJ2-3,TGCGCCAGCAGCTTGGTTCTTAGCGGAAGCACAGATACGCAGTATTTT,CASSLVLSGSTDTQYF
NA,TRBV5-1,NA,TRBJ1-1,TGCGCCAGCAGCTTAACCGGGACACATATGAACACTGAAGCTTTCTTT,CASSLTGTHMNTEAFF
NA,TRBV7-9,NA,TRBJ2-7,TGTGCCAGCAGCCTAGGGGGTATTAGAACCTACGAGCAGTACTTC,CASSLGGIRTYEQYF
TRBD1,TRBV11-2,once,TRBJ1-5,TGTGCCAGCAGCTTGGGACAGGGGATTCAGCCCCAGCATTTT,CASSLGQGIQPQHF
TRBD1,TRBV19,NA,TRBJ2-7,TGTGTCAGTAGCGGACAGGGTACTGGGTGGGACGAGCAGTACTTC,CVSSGQGTGWDEQYF
NA,TRBV9,NA,TRBJ2-1,TGTGCCAGCAGCGTAGTCAGCTACTCAAGAAATTACAATGAGCAGTTCTTC,CASSVVSYSRNYNEQFF
TRBD1,TRBV3-1/TRBV3-2,NA,TRBJ1-1,TGTGCCAGCAGCCTAACAGGGGCGAACACTGAAGCTTTCTTT,CASSLTGANTEAFF
NA,TRBV6-4,NA,TRBJ1-1,TGTGCCAGCAGTATGACAGAGAACACTGAAGCTTTCTTT,CASSMTENTEAFF
NA,TRBV23-1,NA,TRBJ1-2,TGCGCCAGCAGTCAATTCCGTGGCTACACCTTC,CASSQFRGYTF